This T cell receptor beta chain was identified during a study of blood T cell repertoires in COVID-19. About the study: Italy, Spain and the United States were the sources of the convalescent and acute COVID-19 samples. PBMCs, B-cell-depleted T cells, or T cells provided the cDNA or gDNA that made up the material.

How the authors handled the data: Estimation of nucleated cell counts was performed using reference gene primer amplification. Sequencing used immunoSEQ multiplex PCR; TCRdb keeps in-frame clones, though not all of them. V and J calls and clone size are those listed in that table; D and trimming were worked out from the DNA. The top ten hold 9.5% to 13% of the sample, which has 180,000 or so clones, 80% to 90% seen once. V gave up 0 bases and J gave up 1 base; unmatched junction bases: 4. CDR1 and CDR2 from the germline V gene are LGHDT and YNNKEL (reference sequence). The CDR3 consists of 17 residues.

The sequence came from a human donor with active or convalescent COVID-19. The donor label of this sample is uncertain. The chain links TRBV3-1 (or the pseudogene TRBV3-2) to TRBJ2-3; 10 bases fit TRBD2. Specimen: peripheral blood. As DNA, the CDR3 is TGTGCCAGCAGCCAAGACCCTAGCGGGGGACGCACAGATACGCAGTATTTT. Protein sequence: CASSQDPSGGRTDTQYF.